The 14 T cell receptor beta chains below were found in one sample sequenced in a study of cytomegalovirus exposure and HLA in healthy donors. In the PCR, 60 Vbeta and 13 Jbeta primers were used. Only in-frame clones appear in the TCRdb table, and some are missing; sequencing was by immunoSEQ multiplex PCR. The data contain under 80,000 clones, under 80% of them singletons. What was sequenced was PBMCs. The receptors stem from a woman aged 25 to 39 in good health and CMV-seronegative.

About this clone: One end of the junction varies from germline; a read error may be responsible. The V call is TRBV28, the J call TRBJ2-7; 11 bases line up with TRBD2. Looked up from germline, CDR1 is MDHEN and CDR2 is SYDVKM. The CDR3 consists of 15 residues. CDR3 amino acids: CVSSLYGTSGDEQYF. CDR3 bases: TGTGTCAGCAGTTTATACGGGACTAGCGGAGACGAGCAGTACTTC. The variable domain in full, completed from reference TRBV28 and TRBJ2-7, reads DVKVTQSSRYLVKRTGEKVFLECVQDMDHENMFWYRQDPGLGLRLIYFSYDVKMKEKGDIPEGYSVSREKKERFSLILESASTNQTSMYLCVSSLYGTSGDEQYFGPGTRLTVT.

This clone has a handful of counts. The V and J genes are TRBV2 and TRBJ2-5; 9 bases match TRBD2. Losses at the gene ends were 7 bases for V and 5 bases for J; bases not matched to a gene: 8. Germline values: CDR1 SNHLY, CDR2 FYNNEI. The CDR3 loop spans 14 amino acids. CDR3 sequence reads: CASTSASGKETQYF. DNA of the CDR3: TGTGCCAGCACAAGTGCTAGCGGGAAGGAGACCCAGTACTTC.

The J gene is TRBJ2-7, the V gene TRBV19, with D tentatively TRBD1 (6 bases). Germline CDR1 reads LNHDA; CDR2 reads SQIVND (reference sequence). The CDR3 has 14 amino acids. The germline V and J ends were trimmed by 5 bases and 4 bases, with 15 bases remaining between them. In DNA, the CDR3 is TGTGCCAGTAGTGGGGACACCTCTTCATACGAGCAGTACTTC. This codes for CASSGDTSSYEQYF.

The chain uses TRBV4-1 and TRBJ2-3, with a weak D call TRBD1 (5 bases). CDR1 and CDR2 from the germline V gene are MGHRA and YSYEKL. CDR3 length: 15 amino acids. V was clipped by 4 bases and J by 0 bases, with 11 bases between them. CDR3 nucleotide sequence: TGCGCCAGCAGCCTACAGGCGGCGAGCACAGATACGCAGTATTTT. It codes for CASSLQAASTDTQYF.

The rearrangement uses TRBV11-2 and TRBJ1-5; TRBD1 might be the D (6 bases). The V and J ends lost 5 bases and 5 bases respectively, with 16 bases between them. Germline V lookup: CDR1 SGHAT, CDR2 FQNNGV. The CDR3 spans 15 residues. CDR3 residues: CASSVRGTLDQPQHF. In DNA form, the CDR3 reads TGTGCCAGCAGCGTTCGTGGGACATTAGATCAGCCCCAGCATTTT.

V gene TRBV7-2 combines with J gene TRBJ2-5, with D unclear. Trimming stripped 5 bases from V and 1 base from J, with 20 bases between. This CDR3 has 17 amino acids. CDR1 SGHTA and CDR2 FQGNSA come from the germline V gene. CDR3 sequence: CASSLRNSLVLQETQYF. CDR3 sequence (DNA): TGTGCCAGCAGCCTCCGCAACTCTCTAGTACTCCAAGAGACCCAGTACTTC.

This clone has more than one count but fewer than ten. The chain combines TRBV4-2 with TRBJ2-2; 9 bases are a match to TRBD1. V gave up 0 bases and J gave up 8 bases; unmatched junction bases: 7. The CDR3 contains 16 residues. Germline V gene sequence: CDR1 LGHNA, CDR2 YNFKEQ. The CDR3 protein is CASSQEQGTGSGELFF. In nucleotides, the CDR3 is TGTGCCAGCAGCCAAGAACAGGGGACAGGGTCTGGGGAGCTGTTTTTT.

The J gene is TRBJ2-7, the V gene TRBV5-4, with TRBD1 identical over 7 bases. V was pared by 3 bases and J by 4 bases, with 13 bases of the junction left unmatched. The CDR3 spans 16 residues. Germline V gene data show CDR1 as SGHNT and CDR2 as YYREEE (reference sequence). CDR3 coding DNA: TGTGCCAGCAGCTCTACGATTAGGGGGCGCGGGTACGAGCAGTACTTC. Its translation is CASSSTIRGRGYEQYF.

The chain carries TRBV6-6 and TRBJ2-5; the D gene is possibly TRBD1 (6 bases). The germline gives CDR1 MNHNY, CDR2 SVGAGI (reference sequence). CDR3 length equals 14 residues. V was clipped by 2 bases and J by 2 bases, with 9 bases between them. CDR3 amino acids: CASSYPGAQETQYF. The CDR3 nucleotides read TGTGCCAGCAGTTACCCAGGGGCACAAGAGACCCAGTACTTC.

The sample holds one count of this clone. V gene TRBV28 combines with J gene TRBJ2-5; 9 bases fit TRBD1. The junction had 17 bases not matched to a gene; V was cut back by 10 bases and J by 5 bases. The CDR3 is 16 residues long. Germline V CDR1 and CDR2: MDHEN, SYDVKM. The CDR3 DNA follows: TGTGCCACCGTTTGGACAGGGGACTCCGTGGGGGAGACCCAGTACTTC. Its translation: CATVWTGDSVGETQYF.

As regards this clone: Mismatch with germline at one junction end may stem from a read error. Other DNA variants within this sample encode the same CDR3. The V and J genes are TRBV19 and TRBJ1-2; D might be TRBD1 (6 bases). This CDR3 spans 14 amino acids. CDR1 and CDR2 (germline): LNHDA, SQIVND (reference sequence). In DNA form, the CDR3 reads TGTGCTAGTAGTAAAGCAGGGGCGGCATACGGCTACACCTTC. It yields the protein CASSKAGAAYGYTF.

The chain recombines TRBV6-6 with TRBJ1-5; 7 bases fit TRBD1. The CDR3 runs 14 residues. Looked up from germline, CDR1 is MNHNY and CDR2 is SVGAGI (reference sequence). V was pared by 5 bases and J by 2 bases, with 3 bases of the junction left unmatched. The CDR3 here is CASSRDSGNQPQHF. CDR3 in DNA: TGTGCCAGCAGTAGGGACAGCGGCAATCAGCCCCAGCATTTT.

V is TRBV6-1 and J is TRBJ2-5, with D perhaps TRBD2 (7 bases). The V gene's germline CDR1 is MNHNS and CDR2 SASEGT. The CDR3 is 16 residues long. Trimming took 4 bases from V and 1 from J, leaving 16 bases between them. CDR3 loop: CASSGGGGVTQETQYF. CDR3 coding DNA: TGTGCCAGCAGTGGGGGGGGCGGGGTCACCCAAGAGACCCAGTACTTC.

As DNA, the CDR3 is TGCGCCAGCAGCCAAGATGGGGGACAGGGGACTCAGCCCCAGCATTTT. This codes for CASSQDGGQGTQPQHF. The V gene is TRBV4-1, the J gene TRBJ1-5; TRBD1 agrees at 10 bases. The CDR3 consists of 16 residues. Germline V gene lookup returns CDR1 MGHRA and CDR2 YSYEKL. V shed 0 bases, J shed 6 bases, and the junction held 5 bases outside the gene matches.